This T cell receptor beta chain was identified in a study of CD8+CD57+ T cells in acquired aplastic anemia. Overall study: Sorted CD4+ and CD8+ cells yielded around 3.2 ug of DNA on average. Healthy CD8+ samples averaged about 11.0 million reads.

The CDR3 covers 13 residues. With 8 bases clipped from V and 5 bases from J, the junction kept 6 bases outside the gene matches. For this clonotype: Antigen specificity is unknown.

Researchers used genomic DNA as the template to profile TCR beta VDJ and CDR3. MiXCR, applied by TCRdb to the reads, yields one record per CDR3 protein. The data show fewer than 150,000 distinct CDR3 sequences, 48% seen once. Findings and limits, study-wide: It was found that nearly 30 CD8+ CDR3 sequences were shared between patients and controls. With respect to CD8+ Simpson's diversity, patients and controls did not differ significantly.

The TCR comes from a human donor in good health, serving as a control. Sequenced sample: sorted CD4+, CD8+, or CD8+CD57+ T cells (not recorded which) from PBMCs. The chain joins TRBV12-3 or TRBV12-4 to TRBJ1-1, with 9 bases that match TRBD1. The CDR3 protein is CASRGQGGTEAFF. The CDR3 nucleotides are TGTGCCAGCCGGGGACAGGGAGGAACTGAAGCTTTCTTT.